This T cell receptor beta chain derives from a study of cytomegalovirus exposure and HLA in healthy donors. Findings and caveats of the study: Per a prior analysis, the majority of TCR beta V segments were productive roughly 87% or roughly 30% of the time. The classifier, whose performance was assessed in both the original and validation cohorts, reportedly diagnosed cytomegalovirus status with high specificity and sensitivity.

V lost 1 base and J 2 bases, leaving 9 bases between the germline ends. This CDR3 is 15 amino acids long. CDR1 LGHNA and CDR2 YSLEER come from the germline V gene. Primers: 60 Vbeta forward and 13 Jbeta reverse. The table came from immunoSEQ multiplex PCR; TCRdb's copy has only in-frame clones and leaves some out. This sample's table has roughly 100,000 clones. Notes on this clone: Antigen: not known.

J is TRBJ1-3 and V is TRBV4-3; the D is unclear. The sequencing sample was made of PBMCs. The clonotype comes from a man in his fifties or sixties in good health and CMV-seronegative. This CDR3 reads CASSQGSAAGNTIYF. DNA of the CDR3: TGCGCCAGCAGCCAAGGAAGTGCAGCTGGAAACACCATATATTTT.